This T cell receptor (beta chain) was identified in a study of T-cell memory formation after mild COVID-19. Study background: Largely donor-specific TCR clusters were found. Study-level results: Unconfirmed was the SARS-CoV-2 specificity of second-wave clones that peaked on day 37. Clones that shrank (day 15 to 85) were balanced CD4/CD8, whereas later expanders leaned CD4+.

Trimming stripped 10 bases from V and 4 bases from J, with 5 bases between. The CDR3 has 9 amino acids. This clonotype was recorded a few times. The antigen remains unidentified. Using its own MiXCR run on the 5' RACE reads, TCRdb lists one record per CDR3 protein. The sample consists of roughly 300,000 distinct CDR3 sequences, roughly 8.2% of them appearing once. This TCR was recovered from a man younger than 30 who had mild COVID-19 (a few samples of this study predate the infection). Cell type and time point are not known. Specimen: PBMCs or a T cell subset sorted from them (not recorded which). This chain links TRBV23-1 with TRBJ2-7; D is ambiguous. TRBV23-1 is annotated as an ORF whose role is uncertain. For the CDR3, the DNA is TGCGCCATTTGTTACGAGCAGTACGTC. It translates to CAICYEQYV.